Listed below are T cell receptor beta chains from one sample, sequenced in a study of control samples from healthy donors and cancer patients. Clones were read by immunoSEQ multiplex PCR, and TCRdb kept only the in-frame ones, dropping some. The sample holds more than 150,000 clones, approximately 92% seen once. The material sequenced was blood. Every receptor here comes from a young man in good health. The CDR3 runs from the conserved cysteine through the conserved F or W. The order of the fields is clone size, D gene, V gene, J gene, CDR3 length, CDR3 protein, CDR3 DNA. The D gene is left open where the match is weak. A row's size may be missing; if present it is once, few, many or a size class.

>.|.|TRBV24-1|TRBJ2-2|16
CATSDLGHQNTGELFF
TGTGCCACCAGTGATTTGGGACACCAGAACACCGGGGAGCTGTTTTTT
>.|.|TRBV9|TRBJ1-3|18
CASSVEPTTGTIGNTIYF
TGTGCCAGCAGCGTAGAACCCACAACAGGGACCATCGGAAACACCATATATTTT
>.|.|TRBV18|TRBJ2-1|13
CASSPMHTDEQFF
TGTGCCAGCTCACCCATGCACACGGATGAGCAGTTCTTC
>.|.|TRBV6-5|TRBJ1-1|14
CASTNGIRNTEAFF
TGTGCCAGCACTAATGGGATCAGAAACACTGAAGCTTTCTTT
>.|.|TRBV6-1|TRBJ2-7|13
CASSEGYSYEQYF
TGTGCCAGCAGTGAAGGGTACTCCTACGAGCAGTACTTC
>few|.|TRBV2|TRBJ1-1|12
CASSDRYAEAFF
TGTGCCAGCAGTGATAGGTACGCTGAAGCTTTCTTT
>.|.|TRBV5-5|TRBJ2-3|17
CASSIDSSPWGDDTQYF
TGTGCCAGCAGCATTGACAGTTCCCCATGGGGAGACGATACGCAGTATTTT
>.|.|TRBV14|TRBJ2-5|13
CASSRLKSETQYF
TGTGCCAGCAGCCGCCTAAAGTCGGAGACCCAGTACTTC
>.|.|TRBV18|TRBJ2-3|16
CASSPRTTHSTDTQYF
TGTGCCAGCTCACCACGGACTACCCATAGCACAGATACGCAGTATTTT
>.|TRBD1|TRBV7-2|TRBJ1-4|16
CASSSTGDTYYEKLFF
TGTGCCAGCAGCTCAACAGGGGATACTTATTATGAAAAACTGTTTTTT
>.|.|TRBV7-2|TRBJ2-3|13
CASSVLSTDTQYF
TGTGCCAGCTCGGTACTTAGCACAGATACGCAGTATTTT
>.|.|TRBV19|TRBJ1-5|15
CASSFQGGGNQPQHF
TGTGCCAGTAGTTTTCAGGGTGGCGGCAATCAGCCCCAGCATTTT
>.|.|TRBV24-1|TRBJ2-1|13
CATSEGSRVGQFF
TGTGCCACCAGTGAAGGGTCTAGGGTGGGGCAGTTCTTC
>.|.|TRBV12-1|TRBJ2-7|15
CASSRTSGGASEQYF
TGTGCCAGCAGCCGGACTAGCGGGGGGGCGTCCGAGCAGTACTTC
>.|.|TRBV5-8|TRBJ2-7|15
CASSSKLTNTYEQYF
TGTGCCAGCAGCTCGAAATTGACAAATACCTACGAGCAGTACTTC
>.|TRBD1|TRBV18|TRBJ1-1|15
CASSREGASRTEAFF
TGTGCCAGCTCCCGAGAGGGGGCCAGTCGGACTGAAGCTTTCTTT
>.|.|TRBV10-3|TRBJ2-4|14
CAISESGGKNIQYF
TGTGCCATCAGTGAGTCAGGAGGAAAAAACATTCAGTACTTC
>.|TRBD1|TRBV28|TRBJ2-7|15
CASTAPGQGLYEQYF
TGTGCCAGCACCGCCCCGGGACAGGGGTTATACGAGCAGTACTTC
>.|TRBD1|TRBV5-8|TRBJ2-1|15
CASSFGDSIYNEQFF
TGTGCCAGCAGCTTCGGGGACAGCATATACAATGAGCAGTTCTTC
>.|.|TRBV27|TRBJ2-7|11
CATGSQYEQYF
TGTGCCACAGGGTCCCAGTACGAGCAGTACTTC
>.|TRBD1|TRBV24-1|TRBJ2-2|16
CATSDPGTANTGELFF
TGTGCCACCAGTGATCCCGGGACAGCGAACACCGGGGAGCTGTTTTTT
>.|.|TRBV5-6|TRBJ2-5|14
CASSLMNGQETQYF
TGTGCCAGCAGCTTGATGAACGGCCAAGAGACCCAGTACTTC
>.|TRBD1|TRBV7-8|TRBJ2-3|18
CASSLPGPGQAGTDTQYF
TGTGCCAGCAGCCTACCGGGTCCGGGACAGGCTGGAACAGATACGCAGTATTTT
>.|TRBD1|TRBV24-1|TRBJ2-2|17
CATSDPGQGAGTGELFF
TGTGCCACCAGTGATCCGGGACAGGGGGCCGGCACCGGGGAGCTGTTTTTT
>once|.|TRBV21-1|TRBJ1-1|13
CASSHGQGPEAFF
TGTGCCAGCAGCCACGGACAGGGACCCGAAGCTTTCTTT
>.|.|TRBV9|TRBJ2-1|14
CASSIRSSYNEQFF
TGTGCCAGCAGCATACGGAGCTCCTACAATGAGCAGTTCTTC
>once|.|TRBV20-1|TRBJ1-1|14
CSASSGTQNTEAFF
TGCAGTGCTAGTAGCGGGACACAGAACACTGAAGCTTTCTTT
>.|TRBD1|TRBV27|TRBJ1-1|17
CASSRTGGAGMNTEAFF
TGTGCCAGCAGTCGCACAGGGGGCGCAGGGATGAACACTGAAGCTTTCTTT
>.|TRBD1|TRBV5-8|TRBJ2-1|15
CASSLELTGGNEQFF
TGTGCCAGCAGCTTGGAACTGACAGGGGGCAATGAGCAGTTCTTC
>.|.|TRBV2|TRBJ1-5|15
CASSALSTSNQPQHF
TGTGCCAGCAGTGCTCTTTCTACTAGCAATCAGCCCCAGCATTTT
>.|TRBD2|TRBV19|TRBJ2-2|15
CASSISGGYAGELFF
TGTGCCAGTAGTATAAGCGGGGGGTACGCCGGGGAGCTGTTTTTT
>.|TRBD2|TRBV5-1|TRBJ2-1|16
CASTPGLAGGDNEQFF
TGCGCCAGCACTCCCGGACTAGCGGGGGGGGACAATGAGCAGTTCTTC
>.|TRBD1|TRBV14|TRBJ1-4|15
CASSLHRGAQKKLFF
TGTGCCAGCAGCCTACACAGGGGAGCACAAAAAAAACTGTTTTTT
>.|.|TRBV30|TRBJ1-1|12
CAWSSGDTEAFF
TGTGCCTGGAGTTCGGGGGACACTGAAGCTTTCTTT
>.|.|TRBV25-1|TRBJ1-2|14
CASSAPGTGYGYTF
TGTGCCAGCAGTGCTCCCGGGACCGGTTATGGCTACACCTTC
>once|.|TRBV10-3|TRBJ2-5|12
CAIGMYQETQYF
TGTGCCATCGGGATGTACCAAGAGACCCAGTACTTC
>.|TRBD1|TRBV5-6|TRBJ2-2|16
CASSGGQAANTGELFF
TGTGCCAGCAGCGGGGGACAGGCGGCAAACACCGGGGAGCTGTTTTTT
>.|TRBD1|TRBV4-2|TRBJ1-4|16
CASSQELAQGGEKLFF
TGTGCCAGCAGCCAAGAGTTGGCACAGGGGGGTGAAAAACTGTTTTTT
>.|TRBD1|TRBV2|TRBJ2-3|14
CASNPGTGTDTQYF
TGTGCCAGCAACCCCGGGACAGGCACAGATACGCAGTATTTT
>.|.|TRBV19|TRBJ1-4|13
CASTPDPSTKLFF
TGTGCCAGTACCCCGGACCCGAGTACTAAACTGTTTTTT
>.|.|TRBV10-3|TRBJ2-3|14
CAIRTGTRDDTQYF
TGTGCCATCAGAACCGGGACCCGGGATGATACGCAGTATTTT
>few|TRBD2|TRBV7-8|TRBJ2-5|15
CASSLALAGEETQYF
TGTGCCAGCAGCTTAGCTCTAGCGGGGGAAGAGACCCAGTACTTC
>.|TRBD1|TRBV11-3|TRBJ1-1|15
CASSSSTGRSTEAFF
TGTGCCAGCAGCTCTTCGACAGGGAGGAGCACTGAAGCTTTCTTT
>.|.|TRBV19|TRBJ2-3|13
CATGGGRTDTQYF
TGTGCCACAGGGGGGGGCCGCACAGATACGCAGTATTTT
>.|.|TRBV5-5|TRBJ2-7|14
CASSLERQAYEQYF
TGTGCCAGCAGCTTGGAGCGACAGGCCTACGAGCAGTACTTC
>.|.|TRBV5-1|TRBJ2-1|14
CASSLGAGSNEQFF
TGCGCCAGCAGCTTGGGCGCAGGGAGTAATGAGCAGTTCTTC
>.|.|TRBV5-1|TRBJ2-1|15
CASSFGVGSYNEQFF
TGCGCCAGCAGCTTTGGGGTCGGCTCCTACAATGAGCAGTTCTTC